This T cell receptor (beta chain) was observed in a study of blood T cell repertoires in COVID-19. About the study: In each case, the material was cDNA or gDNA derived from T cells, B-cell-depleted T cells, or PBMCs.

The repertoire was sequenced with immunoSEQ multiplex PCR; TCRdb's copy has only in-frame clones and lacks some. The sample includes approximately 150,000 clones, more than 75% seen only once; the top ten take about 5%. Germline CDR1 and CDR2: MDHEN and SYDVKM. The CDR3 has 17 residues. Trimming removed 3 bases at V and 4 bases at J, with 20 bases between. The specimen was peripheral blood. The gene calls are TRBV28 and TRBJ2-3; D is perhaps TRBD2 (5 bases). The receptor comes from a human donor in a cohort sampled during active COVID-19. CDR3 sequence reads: CASSFLFGLQVADTQYF. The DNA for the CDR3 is TGTGCCAGCAGTTTTTTGTTTGGACTCCAAGTCGCAGATACGCAGTATTTT.